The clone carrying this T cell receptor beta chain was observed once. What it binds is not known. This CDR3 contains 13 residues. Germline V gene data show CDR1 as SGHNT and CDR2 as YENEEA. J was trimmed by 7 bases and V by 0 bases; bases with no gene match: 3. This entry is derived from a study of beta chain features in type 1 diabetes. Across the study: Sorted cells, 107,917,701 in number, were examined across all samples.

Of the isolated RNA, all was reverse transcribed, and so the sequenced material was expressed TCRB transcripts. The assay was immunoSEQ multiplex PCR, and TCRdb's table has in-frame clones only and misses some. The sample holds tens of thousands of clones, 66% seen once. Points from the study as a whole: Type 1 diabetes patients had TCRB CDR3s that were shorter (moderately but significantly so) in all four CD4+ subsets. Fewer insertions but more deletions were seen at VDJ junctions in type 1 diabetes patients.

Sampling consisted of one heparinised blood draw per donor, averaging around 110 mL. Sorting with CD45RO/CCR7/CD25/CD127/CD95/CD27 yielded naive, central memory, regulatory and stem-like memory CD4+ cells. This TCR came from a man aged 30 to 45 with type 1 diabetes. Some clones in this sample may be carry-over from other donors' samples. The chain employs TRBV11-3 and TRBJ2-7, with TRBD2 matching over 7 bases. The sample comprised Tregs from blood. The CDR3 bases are TGTGCCAGCAGCTTAGAGGGAGGGCGGGAGCAGTACTTC. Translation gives CASSLEGGREQYF. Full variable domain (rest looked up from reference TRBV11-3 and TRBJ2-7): EAGVVQSPRYKIIEKKQPVAFWCNPISGHNTLYWYLQNLGQGPELLIRYENEEAVDDSQLPKDRFSAERLKGVDSTLKIQPAELGDSAVYLCASSLEGGREQYFGPGTRLTVT.